The clone carrying this TCR beta chain was counted many times. The antigen is unknown. This sample stems from a study of spatial heterogeneity in lung cancer. Broader study findings: The appearance of ubiquitous expanded tumor TCRs in blood was greater at resection than follow-up.

The CDR3 loop spans 13 amino acids. The germline V gene has CDR1 SQVTM and CDR2 ANQGSEA. After removal of 6 bases from V and 2 bases from J, the junction contained 5 bases not matched to a gene. Every TCR cDNA molecule carried a tag that served as a unique molecular identifier. In TCRdb, the 5' RACE reads were re-called with MiXCR into one record per CDR3 protein. The sample lists about 78,000 distinct CDR3 sequences; around 7.8% were seen once. Time point in this sample: sample taken at primary tumor resection. The donors were 55 to 85 patients with non-small cell lung cancer that was early-stage and untreated. In each case, whole RNA from tumor, nontumor lung or frozen PBMC was sequenced unsorted.

This clonotype was sampled from a male donor with early-stage non-small cell lung cancer. The rearrangement links TRBV29-1 to TRBJ2-3; 7 nucleotides line up with TRBD2. The specimen was PBMCs, collected at surgery. CDR3 coding DNA: TGCAGCGTAACTAGCGACCTCACAGATACGCAGTATTTT. It codes for CSVTSDLTDTQYF.